The present TCR beta chain was sequenced within a study of blood T cell repertoires in COVID-19. Study at large: Acute-phase and convalescent COVID-19 samples originated in the United States, Italy and Spain. From T cells, B-cell-depleted T cells, or PBMCs came the material, which was cDNA or gDNA.

Authors' methods: Estimates of nucleated cell counts were drawn from the amplification of reference gene primers. The protocol was immunoSEQ multiplex PCR, while the TCRdb copy is restricted to in-frame clones and leaves out a portion. V and J calls and clone size are as listed in that table; D and trimming were resolved from the DNA. This table holds 50,000 to 75,000 clones, roughly 90% found once. With 1 base removed from V and 1 base from J, the gap between germline ends came to 6 bases. The CDR3 sequence is 13 residues long. The germline CDR1 and CDR2 sequences are SGHNT and YYREEE (reference sequence).

The origin of this receptor is a woman aged 50 to 65 with active or convalescent COVID-19. The chain is built from TRBV5-4 and TRBJ2-7; D possibly corresponds to TRBD1 (5 bases). Sequencing was done on a sample of peripheral blood. Here the CDR3 reads CASSLQGSYEQYF. The CDR3 coding sequence is TGTGCCAGCAGCTTGCAGGGTTCCTACGAGCAGTACTTC.